What follows is one T cell receptor (beta chain) and its context. Its specificity is not known. CDR3 length equals 12 residues. V was clipped by 1 base and J by 6 bases, with 4 bases between them. The germline V gene has CDR1 SGHTA and CDR2 FQGNSA. The table came from immunoSEQ multiplex PCR; TCRdb's copy has only in-frame clones and leaves some out. The sample lists under 150,000 clones, 75% to 90% occurring once. This sample stems from a study of T cell responses to AZD1222 COVID-19 vaccine. Study-level results: Just a handful of AZD1222 recipients tested seropositive at baseline. Compared with day 0, the breadth and depth of the Spike-specific TCR repertoire rose significantly after two doses of AZD1222. Donors in the cohort were predominantly white British and more often female, and clonal diversity was possibly underestimated.

The gene calls are TRBV7-2 and TRBJ2-1; unclear D gene. Sequences were derived from peripheral blood, sampled on day 0 of MenACWY control vaccination. This receptor was identified in an adult in good health. CDR3 DNA: TGTGCCAGCAGCTTAGTAGTCAATGAGCAGTTCTTC. Encoded protein: CASSLVVNEQFF.